The rows below give T cell receptor beta chains drawn from one sample of a study of T cell repertoires in cytomegalovirus infection. TCRdb passed the reads through MiXCR, listing each CDR3 protein once. This repertoire shows tens of thousands of distinct CDR3 sequences, roughly 20% found once; its top ten account for 26%. Their antigens remain unidentified. The starting material was CD8+ T cells from cultured PBMCs, obtained from culture after CMV antigen stimulation. These receptors were obtained from a human donor in good health (CMV status not recorded). Some clones in this sample may be carry-over from other donors' samples. The conserved cysteine and the conserved F or W are not part of the CDR3 here. Each record gives: V gene, CDR3 protein.

TRBV28 | ASKGGTSGTYEQY
TRBV28 | ASSPWTSGGGNEQF
TRBV4-1 | ASSQDNGPRHSYNEQF
TRBV11-2 | AGRGYEQY
TRBV7-9 | AIDKTTGNTEAF
TRBV28 | ASSSRGRNQPQH
TRBV7-2 | ASSSGGGYSSYEQY
TRBV7-9 | ASSSDTSTDTQY
TRBV12-3/TRBV12-4 | ASSLRPSTAGEQQY
TRBV7-2 | ASSTFYNEQF
TRBV7-6 | ASSLDVGPTGELF
TRBV7-2 | ASSSLTSGGNKIYEQY
TRBV7-6 | ASSDTGTGGTGELF
TRBV28 | ASIADIQETQY
TRBV6-6 | ASVTDPTNQQY
TRBV12-3/TRBV12-4 | ASSPREGGRPGWGSHNEQF
TRBV5-1 | ASRELAGGSGYEQY
TRBV7-3 | ASSFGSLAATEAF
TRBV4-1 | ASSQDDRGQEETQY
TRBV4-1 | ASSQERWDGTEAF
TRBV18 | ASSPPTTGGGYEQY
TRBV19 | ASWDSRTEAF
TRBV7-2 | ASSLAGGERNQPQH